This T cell receptor beta chain was identified in a study of shared clonotypes between healthy human individuals. Germline V gives CDR1 LNHNV, CDR2 YYDKDF (reference sequence). V lost 0 bases and J lost 5; bases outside the gene matches: 12. This CDR3 spans 17 amino acids. Profiled with immunoSEQ multiplex PCR; TCRdb holds only in-frame clones, not every one. The repertoire holds about 800,000 clones, with 90% to 97% as singletons. As defined, naive CD8 cells were CD45RO-negative and positively selected for CCR7, with terminally differentiated effector memory CD45RA+ cells excluded. The chain joins TRBV15 to TRBJ1-2; 7 bases align to TRBD1. Sequenced material: naive CD8+ T cells sorted from blood. The receptor was derived from a man aged 25 to 45 in good health. The CDR3 DNA reads TGTGCCACCAGCAGAGATCGCTTGGACAGGCTATCTTATGGCTACACCTTC. Protein: CATSRDRLDRLSYGYTF. The variable domain in full, completed from reference TRBV15 and TRBJ1-2, reads DAMVIQNPRYQVTQFGKPVTLSCSQTLNHNVMYWYQQKSSQAPKLLFHYYDKDFNNEADTPDNFQSRRPNTSFCFLDIRSPGLGDTAMYLCATSRDRLDRLSYGYTFGSGTRLTVV.